The 27 T cell receptor beta chains below were found in one sample sequenced in a study of blood T cell repertoires in COVID-19. TCRdb keeps only in-frame clones here, not all; method: immunoSEQ multiplex PCR. The data show about 230,000 clones, 83% seen once. Sequences were obtained from peripheral blood. These receptors were collected from a woman between 50 and 59 years old with acute or convalescent COVID-19.

This chain uses TRBV5-1 with TRBJ1-6; TRBD1 matches at 8 bases. The CDR3 spans 15 residues. The junction had 4 bases not matched to a gene; V was cut back by 0 bases and J by 8 bases. CDR1 and CDR2 from the germline V gene are SGHRS and YFSETQ. DNA for the CDR3: TGCGCCAGCAGCTTGGTTCAGGGGGCATATTCACCCCTCCACTTT. It is translated as CASSLVQGAYSPLHF.

The chain recombines TRBV7-8 with TRBJ2-1; perhaps TRBD1 as D (6 bases). The CDR3 consists of 16 residues. Trimming left V 1 base short and J 6 bases short, with 16 bases between. The germline V gene encodes CDR1 SGHVS and CDR2 FQNEAQ. This CDR3 is CASSLGPPGHLNEQFF. DNA of the CDR3: TGTGCCAGCAGCTTAGGCCCCCCGGGACACCTCAATGAGCAGTTCTTC.

This clone was picked up one time. The chain couples TRBV7-2 to TRBJ2-3; TRBD2 aligns across 10 bases. This CDR3 is 17 amino acids long. Per the germline V gene, CDR1 is SGHTA and CDR2 is FQGNSA. Trimming cost V 1 base and J 1 base; bases outside gene matches: 5. CDR3 sequence: CASSLENLAGGTDTQYF. CDR3 nucleotides: TGTGCCAGCAGCTTAGAGAATCTAGCGGGGGGCACAGATACGCAGTATTTT.

This chain links TRBV7-8 with TRBJ2-1, with 8 bases identical to TRBD1. The length of the CDR3 is 14 residues. Per germline, CDR1 SGHVS and CDR2 FQNEAQ. J was trimmed by 6 bases and V by 3 bases; bases with no gene match: 4. CDR3 protein: CASSLSTGVNEQFF. The CDR3 DNA sequence: TGTGCCAGCAGCTTGTCGACAGGGGTCAATGAGCAGTTCTTC. Drawing the rest from reference TRBV7-8 and TRBJ2-1, the complete variable domain is GAGVSQSPRYKVAKRGQDVALRCDPISGHVSLFWYQQALGQGPEFLTYFQNEAQLDKSGLPSDRFFAERPEGSVSTLKIQRTQQEDSAVYLCASSLSTGVNEQFFGPGTRLTVL.

The chain links TRBV11-2 to TRBJ2-3, with D perhaps matching TRBD1 (6 bases). Trimming removed 1 base at V and 3 bases at J, with 11 bases between. This CDR3 comprises 15 residues. Germline CDR1 is SGHAT and CDR2 is FQNNGV. CDR3 loop: CASSLGGQRTDTQYF. As DNA, the CDR3 is TGTGCCAGCAGCTTAGGGGGGCAGCGAACAGATACGCAGTATTTT.

The genes are TRBV19 and TRBJ2-4; no clear D. The V end lost 9 bases, the J end lost 2 bases, and 11 bases lay between the germline ends. The CDR3 contains 13 residues. CDR1 is LNHDA and CDR2 is SQIVND in the germline V gene (reference sequence). CDR3 residues: CASPGLSKNIQYF. For the CDR3, the DNA is TGTGCCAGCCCCGGTCTTTCCAAAAACATTCAGTACTTC.

The chain has TRBV9 and TRBJ2-7; a possible D gene is TRBD1 (6 bases). This CDR3 is built from 14 residues. Trimming stripped 4 bases from V and 5 bases from J, with 16 bases between. CDR1 SGDLS and CDR2 YYNGEE come from the germline V gene. CDR3 nucleotides: TGTGCCAGCAGCCCTACTCACAGGGCCCACGAGCAGTACTTC. Residues: CASSPTHRAHEQYF.

This clone appeared many times. The rearrangement links TRBV20-1 to TRBJ1-5, with D uncertain. CDR1 is DFQATT and CDR2 is SNEGSKA in the germline V gene (reference sequence). The length of the CDR3 is 14 residues. V was clipped by 3 bases and J by 0 bases, with 9 bases between them. The chain's CDR3 is CSASPGISNQPQHF. For the CDR3, the DNA is TGCAGTGCTAGTCCGGGAATTAGCAATCAGCCCCAGCATTTT.

The genes are TRBV27 and TRBJ2-2; D not certain. CDR3 length: 14 residues. Trimming left V 0 bases short and J 4 bases short, with 6 bases between. Germline V gives CDR1 MNHEY, CDR2 SMNVEV (reference sequence). The DNA of the CDR3 is TGTGCCAGCAGTTTATCTTACGGCACCGGGGAGCTGTTTTTT. It specifies CASSLSYGTGELFF.

This chain joins TRBV2 and TRBJ1-4, with TRBD1 matching 9 bases. V was clipped by 7 bases and J by 8 bases; unmatched bases: 8. Germline values: CDR1 SNHLY, CDR2 FYNNEI. This CDR3 spans 14 amino acids. The CDR3 DNA reads as TGTGCCAGCACTCGGGACAGGGTGGGGGAAAAACTGTTTTTT. Protein: CASTRDRVGEKLFF.

This chain links TRBV4-3 with TRBJ2-3; D call uncertain. CDR1 is LGHNA, CDR2 YSLEER, per germline. The CDR3 extends over 15 amino acids. Trimming took 0 bases from V and 5 from J, leaving 12 bases between them. CDR3 DNA sequence: TGCGCCAGCAGCCAAGATCGCCAGGTGGGAGATACGCAGTATTTT. Protein: CASSQDRQVGDTQYF.

This chain links TRBV2 with TRBJ2-3, with a weak D call TRBD2 (5 bases). Germline V lookup: CDR1 SNHLY, CDR2 FYNNEI. This CDR3 has 14 residues. The ends were cut back, 9 bases at V and 0 bases at J, with 13 bases in the middle. The CDR3: CASSSGPSTDTQYF. The CDR3 DNA reads as TGTGCCAGTTCGAGCGGCCCCAGCACAGATACGCAGTATTTT.

The gene calls are TRBV7-2 and TRBJ1-4, with D perhaps TRBD1 (5 bases). The V gene's germline CDR1 is SGHTA and CDR2 FQGNSA. Trimming took 2 bases from V and 4 from J, leaving 17 bases between them. This CDR3 has 17 residues. The CDR3 sequence is CASSLISAGQGNEKLFF. CDR3 nucleotide sequence: TGTGCCAGCAGCTTAATCTCGGCGGGGCAGGGTAATGAAAAACTGTTTTTT.

The DNA for the CDR3 is TGTGCCTGGAAGACAGGAGTAGTGAACACTGAAGCTTTCTTT. This encodes CAWKTGVVNTEAFF. The chain recombines TRBV30 with TRBJ1-1; D is perhaps TRBD1 (6 bases). V dropped 4 bases and J dropped 0 bases, with 12 bases sitting between them. The CDR3 runs to 14 residues. CDR1 and CDR2 from the germline V gene are GTSNPN and SVGIG (reference sequence).

V gene TRBV10-2 combines with J gene TRBJ2-1, with D possibly TRBD2 on 5 matching bases. The germline gives CDR1 WSHSY, CDR2 SAAADI. This CDR3 region has 18 residues. Trimming pared 1 base from V and 2 bases from J, leaving 18 bases between. CDR3 nucleotide sequence: TGCGCCAGCAGTGAGTTGGGTGTGGTGGGAGAGGCCTACAATGAGCAGTTCTTC. Amino acid sequence: CASSELGVVGEAYNEQFF.

A word on this clone: The junction departs from germline at one end; a sequencing error may be responsible. Different DNA sequences within this sample yield the same CDR3. V usage is TRBV7-9 and J usage is TRBJ2-1; 8 bases align to TRBD1. The CDR3 loop spans 15 amino acids. CDR1 is SEHNR and CDR2 is FQNEAQ in the germline V gene (reference sequence). The CDR3 here is CASSLGTGLRYEQFF. The CDR3 nucleotides are TGTGCCAGCAGCTTAGGGACAGGGTTAAGGTATGAGCAATTCTTC.

The chain links TRBV4-3 to TRBJ1-1; no clear D. Trimming shortened V by 1 base and J by 5 bases, and 17 bases separated the two germline ends. Germline V CDR1 and CDR2: LGHNA, YSLEER. The CDR3 extends over 16 amino acids. Written as DNA, the CDR3 is TGCGCCAGCAGCCAAGGTTCAGAGGGATCGGGAACTGAAGCTTTCTTT. This gives the protein CASSQGSEGSGTEAFF.

The CDR3 reads CAWKWSGTTDTQYF. The CDR3, as DNA: TGTGCCTGGAAATGGAGCGGGACGACAGATACGCAGTATTTT. This chain connects TRBV30 to TRBJ2-3; the match to TRBD2 covers 7 bases. The germline V gene has CDR1 GTSNPN and CDR2 SVGIG (reference sequence). Trimming removed 4 bases from V and 3 bases from J; junction bases left unmatched: 7. CDR3 size: 14 residues. Combining the CDR3 with reference TRBV30 and TRBJ2-3 gives the whole variable domain SQTIHQWPATLVQPVGSPLSLECTVEGTSNPNLYWYRQAAGRGLQLLFYSVGIGQISSEVPQNLSASRPQDRQFILSSKKLLLSDSGFYLCAWKWSGTTDTQYFGPGTRLTVL.

On this clone itself: This same CDR3 is encoded by further DNA sequences in the sample. This chain uses TRBV4-1 with TRBJ1-2; tentative D call: TRBD1 (5 bases). The V gene's germline CDR1 is MGHRA and CDR2 YSYEKL. V was clipped by 1 base and J by 4 bases, with 10 bases between them. The CDR3 runs to 14 residues. Written as DNA, the CDR3 is TGCGCCAGCAGCCAAGGCCCAGGGCCCTATGGCTACACCTTC. Translated: CASSQGPGPYGYTF.

This chain uses TRBV12-3 or TRBV12-4 with TRBJ1-5; unclear D gene. The CDR3 length is 13 residues. Trimming pared 2 bases from V and 4 bases from J, leaving 6 bases between. CDR3 nucleotides: TGTGCCAGCAGTTTATTACAGAATCAGCCCCAGCATTTT. The encoded protein is CASSLLQNQPQHF.

The V gene is TRBV7-9, the J gene TRBJ2-5; D is ambiguous. This CDR3 region has 13 residues. The V end lost 5 bases, the J end lost 3 bases, and 10 bases lay between the germline ends. The V gene's germline CDR1 is SEHNR and CDR2 FQNEAQ (reference sequence). Written as DNA, the CDR3 is TGTGCCAGCAGCCCACGGAGTGAAGAGACCCAGTACTTC. Its translation: CASSPRSEETQYF.

This clone was detected a few times. The chain joins TRBV7-2 to TRBJ1-6, with 10 nucleotides matching TRBD1. Looked up from germline, CDR1 is SGHTA and CDR2 is FQGNSA. Germline trimming cut 5 bases from V and 11 bases from J; bases unmatched to any gene: 9. The CDR3 totals 15 residues. The CDR3 region has the DNA TGTGCCAGCAGCCCAGGGACAGGGGTGTATGCACCCCTCCACTTT. As protein: CASSPGTGVYAPLHF.

This rearrangement joins TRBV6-5 to TRBJ2-5, with 7 bases fitting TRBD1. The CDR3 has 15 residues. Germline V gene lookup returns CDR1 MNHEY and CDR2 SVGAGI. V shed 6 bases, J shed 3 bases, and the junction held 10 bases outside the gene matches. The CDR3 DNA follows: TGTGCCAGCAGACCTCCGGGACAGAAAAAAGAGACCCAGTACTTC. Translation: CASRPPGQKKETQYF.

The rearrangement uses TRBV10-3 and TRBJ2-1, with 8 bases lining up with TRBD2. The V gene end was trimmed by 4 bases and the J gene end by 6 bases; junction bases not matched to a gene: 5. Per germline, CDR1 ENHRY and CDR2 SYGVKD. This CDR3 region has 14 residues. CDR3: CAISGSGIGNEQFF. The CDR3 coding sequence is TGTGCCATCAGTGGTAGCGGGATTGGCAATGAGCAGTTCTTC.

The gene calls are TRBV24-1 and TRBJ2-3; D is unresolved. V was cut by 1 base and J by 2 bases, with 6 bases left in between. Per the germline V gene, CDR1 is KGHDR and CDR2 is SFDVKD. The CDR3 sequence is 14 residues long. CDR3 amino acids: CATSDFGPTDTQYF. The CDR3, as DNA: TGTGCCACCAGTGATTTTGGCCCCACAGATACGCAGTATTTT.

The V and J genes are TRBV6-2 or TRBV6-3 and TRBJ1-5; D gene uncertain. CDR1 MNHEY and CDR2 SVGEGT come from the germline V gene. The CDR3 spans 19 residues. Trimming shortened V by 0 bases and J by 0 bases, and 18 bases separated the two germline ends. CDR3 nucleotide sequence: TGTGCCAGCAGTTACTCAGCGTGGGCGGGCAGCCCTAGCAATCAGCCCCAGCATTTT. This sequence encodes CASSYSAWAGSPSNQPQHF.

The genes are TRBV2 and TRBJ2-5, with 11 bases identical to TRBD1. This CDR3 is built from 15 residues. The V segment lost 4 bases and the J segment 3 bases; nucleotides outside the gene matches: 4. Germline V CDR1 and CDR2: SNHLY, FYNNEI. This chain's CDR3 is CASSVDRGQEETQYF. The CDR3 region has the DNA TGTGCCAGCAGTGTGGACAGGGGGCAGGAAGAGACCCAGTACTTC.